A single sample gave rise to the 2 T cell receptor beta chains below, sequenced in a study of OX40 agonist ivuxolimab in advanced cancers. Here immunoSEQ multiplex PCR was the method, and the copy in TCRdb shows in-frame clones only, minus some. The sample has about 87,000 clones, 70% to 90% seen once. The sequencing here drew on CD4+ or CD8+ T cells sorted from blood, taken in a trial of the OX40 agonist ivuxolimab. These receptors originate from an adult with an advanced solid tumor such as melanoma, head and neck, liver or kidney cancer.

The chain is built from TRBV6-5 and TRBJ1-2; tentative D call: TRBD1 (5 bases). Trimming took 0 bases from V and 2 from J, leaving 7 bases between them. The CDR3 extends over 14 amino acids. Germline CDR1 reads MNHEY; CDR2 reads SVGAGI. Here the CDR3 reads CASSYSNRNYGYTF. CDR3 nucleotide sequence: TGTGCCAGCAGTTACTCGAACAGGAACTATGGCTACACCTTC.

This clone was seen a single time. The rearrangement links TRBV5-1 to TRBJ2-5; TRBD2 matches at 8 bases. Germline CDR1 is SGHRS and CDR2 is YFSETQ. CDR3 length: 14 amino acids. V shed 0 bases and J 5 bases; nucleotides not matched to a gene: 3. The CDR3: CASSLGLALETQYF. Written as DNA, the CDR3 is TGCGCCAGCAGCTTGGGACTAGCGCTGGAGACCCAGTACTTC.